A selection of T cell receptor beta chains follows, all from one sample in a study of neoadjuvant anti-PD-1 for oral cavity cancer. The repertoire was sequenced with immunoSEQ multiplex PCR; TCRdb's copy has only in-frame clones and lacks some. The sample holds 11,000 to 15,000 clones, approximately 70% seen once. The specimen comprised PBMCs, sampled before nivolumab (anti-PD-1) treatment. The receptors come from a person aged 35 to 85 with oral cavity squamous cell carcinoma. The CDR3 runs from the conserved cysteine through the conserved F or W. Fields, in order: J gene, V gene, clone size, D gene, CDR3 DNA, CDR3 protein. D genes are given only for firm matches. The size entry is marked missing in some rows and otherwise reads once, few, many or a size class.

TRBJ2-1 | TRBV11-2 | - | - | TGTGCCAGCACCGCGGACCATGAGCAGTTCTTC | CASTADHEQFF
TRBJ2-5 | TRBV27 | - | - | TGTGCCAGCAGCCACCGCCCGACAGCCGACTTACAAGAGACCCAGTACTTC | CASSHRPTADLQETQYF
TRBJ1-2 | TRBV28 | few | - | TGTGCCAGCAGTTTTTGGCGTCGGCAGGAGAGTAACTATGGCTACACCTTC | CASSFWRRQESNYGYTF
TRBJ2-7 | TRBV11-2 | few | TRBD2 | TGTGCCAGCAGCTTAGTTGCGGGAGCCCACGAGCAGTACTTC | CASSLVAGAHEQYF
TRBJ2-5 | TRBV27 | - | TRBD2 | TGTGCCAGCAAACTCACGGGGACTATCAACGGGTGGGAGACCCAGTACTTC | CASKLTGTINGWETQYF
TRBJ1-3 | TRBV7-9 | - | - | TGTGCCAGCAGCAGTACAGGGTCTGGAAACACCATATATTTT | CASSSTGSGNTIYF
TRBJ2-7 | TRBV11-2 | - | - | TGTGCCAGCAGCCCCGCCTTCCGGGCTTACGAGCAGTACTTC | CASSPAFRAYEQYF
TRBJ2-7 | TRBV4-1 | - | TRBD1 | TGCGCCAGCAGCCCGGCAGGGGGCGCGTACGAGCAGTACTTC | CASSPAGGAYEQYF
TRBJ1-4 | TRBV5-4 | - | - | TGTGCCAGCAGCTCCCGGGAGAGGAAACTGTTTTTT | CASSSRERKLFF
TRBJ2-1 | TRBV11-1 | - | TRBD2 | TGTGCCAGCAGCTCGACTCGACTAGCCCCCAATGAGCAGTTCTTC | CASSSTRLAPNEQFF
TRBJ2-2 | TRBV7-2 | - | - | TGTGCCAGCAGCTTAGTACTATCGAACACCGGGGAGCTGTTTTTT | CASSLVLSNTGELFF
TRBJ2-7 | TRBV2 | once | TRBD2 | TGTGCCAGCAGCCCCTGGAAGCCTAGCGGGAAGTCCTACGAGCAGTACTTC | CASSPWKPSGKSYEQYF
TRBJ1-1 | TRBV6-1 | few | - | TGTGCCACCTCGACGGGGGAGCCCACTGAAGCTTTCTTT | CATSTGEPTEAFF
TRBJ2-4 | TRBV6-1 | - | - | TGTGCCAGCAGAGAGACCCCACGACCCAAAAACATTCAGTACTTC | CASRETPRPKNIQYF
TRBJ2-1 | TRBV27 | - | - | TGTGCCAGCAGTCTCTTGGACAGGGCTGGTTTAGGACTAGCAAATGAGCAGTTCTTC | CASSLLDRAGLGLANEQFF
TRBJ2-6 | TRBV6-4 | - | - | TGTGCCAGCAGTGACGACAGATCTGGGGCCAACGTCCTGACTTTC | CASSDDRSGANVLTF
TRBJ2-2 | TRBV14 | - | - | TGTGCCAGCAGCCAAGTTCCGACAGGAACCGGGGAGCTGTTTTTT | CASSQVPTGTGELFF
TRBJ2-2 | TRBV2 | - | - | TGTGCCAGCCTAGGACAAGGAACCGGGGAGCTGTTTTTT | CASLGQGTGELFF
TRBJ1-2 | TRBV29-1 | - | - | TGCAGCGTTGAGGATGGCTACACCTTC | CSVEDGYTF
TRBJ1-1 | TRBV4-1 | - | - | TGCGCCAGCCGGGGTTGGAACACTGAAGCTTTCTTT | CASRGWNTEAFF
TRBJ2-7 | TRBV5-8 | - | TRBD1 | TGTGCCAGCCCACGGACAGGAATGGGCGAGCAGTACTTC | CASPRTGMGEQYF
TRBJ2-1 | TRBV11-2 | - | TRBD2 | TGTGCCAGCAGCTTTAGCGGGGGGACCTACAATGAGCAGTTCTTC | CASSFSGGTYNEQFF
TRBJ1-2 | TRBV5-1 | - | - | TGCGCCAGCACCCCGTCCGCCACAGGGAATGGCTACACCTTC | CASTPSATGNGYTF
TRBJ1-5 | TRBV5-1 | - | - | TGCGCCAGCAGCCCCGGAGAAGGGGATAGCAATCAGCCCCAGCATTTT | CASSPGEGDSNQPQHF
TRBJ1-1 | TRBV6-1 | - | - | TGTGCCAGCAAACACACTGAAGCTTTCTTT | CASKHTEAFF
TRBJ1-3 | TRBV6-5 | - | TRBD1 | TGTGCCAGCAGTTACTCGGGACAGGGGGCTGGAAACACCATATATTTT | CASSYSGQGAGNTIYF
TRBJ2-5 | TRBV6-5 | once | - | TGTGCCAGCAGTTGGGACCGGATGGGAGAGACCCAGTACTTC | CASSWDRMGETQYF
TRBJ1-3 | TRBV11-2 | - | - | TGTGCCAGCAGCTTATTCCTGGTGGGGGGAAACACCATATATTTT | CASSLFLVGGNTIYF
TRBJ2-7 | TRBV27 | - | TRBD1 | TGTGCCAGCATGGGACAGGGGTCCTACGAGCAGTACTTC | CASMGQGSYEQYF
TRBJ1-2 | TRBV5-1 | - | TRBD1 | TGCGCCAGCAGCTTACAGGGGTACCCCACCGGGAACGGCTACACCTTC | CASSLQGYPTGNGYTF
TRBJ1-6 | TRBV9 | few | TRBD1 | TGTGCCAGCAACAGGGGTAGCTCACCCCTCCACTTT | CASNRGSSPLHF
TRBJ1-2 | TRBV4-1 | - | TRBD1 | TGCGCCAGCAGGGGGACAGGGCTTAAATTTAACTATGGCTACACCTTC | CASRGTGLKFNYGYTF